The text below deals with one T cell receptor (beta chain). These data originate in a study of CD8 T cells in Susac syndrome. With random hexamers, roughly 0.45 to 1 ug RNA was reverse transcribed. Each CDR3 protein is one row after TCRdb ran MiXCR on the immunoSEQ multiplex PCR reads. The sample shows 100,000 to 150,000 distinct CDR3 sequences, about 94% of them seen only once. This receptor was taken from a human donor in good health. The sample taken for sequencing was CD4+ T cells from PBMCs.

The DNA of the CDR3 is TGCGCCAGCAGCGGCGCTTTAAGAACCACAGATACGCAGTATTTT. Translating it yields CASSGALRTTDTQYF. The chain has TRBV5-1 and TRBJ2-3; D is unresolved. The CDR3 consists of 15 residues. The V end lost 4 bases, the J end lost 2 bases, and 14 bases lay between the germline ends. Germline lookup yields CDR1 SGHRS and CDR2 YFSETQ. Full variable domain (outside the CDR3, taken from reference TRBV5-1 and TRBJ2-3): KAGVTQTPRYLIKTRGQQVTLSCSPISGHRSVSWYQQTPGQGLQFLFEYFSETQRNKGNFPGRFSGRQFSNSRSEMNVSTLELGDSALYLCASSGALRTTDTQYFGPGTRLTVL.